The 15 T cell receptor beta chains below all came from one sample that was sequenced in a study of cytomegalovirus exposure and HLA in healthy donors. The PCR ran on 60 Vbeta and 13 Jbeta primers. The assay was immunoSEQ multiplex PCR, and TCRdb's table has in-frame clones only and misses some. The table lists about 74,000 clones. Sequencing used PBMCs. Every receptor here comes from a female donor in good health and CMV-seropositive.

This chain links TRBV28 with TRBJ2-7, with 7 bases aligning to TRBD2. The ends lost 2 bases at V and 3 bases at J; junction bases unmatched: 7. Per the germline V gene, CDR1 is MDHEN and CDR2 is SYDVKM. The CDR3 covers 15 residues. CDR3 in amino acids: CASSLASGEFYEQYF. CDR3 nucleotides: TGTGCCAGCAGTTTAGCTAGCGGAGAGTTCTACGAGCAGTACTTC. Full variable domain (outside the CDR3, taken from reference TRBV28 and TRBJ2-7): DVKVTQSSRYLVKRTGEKVFLECVQDMDHENMFWYRQDPGLGLRLIYFSYDVKMKEKGDIPEGYSVSREKKERFSLILESASTNQTSMYLCASSLASGEFYEQYFGPGTRLTVT.

The V call is TRBV29-1, the J call TRBJ2-1, with TRBD1 matching over 7 bases. This CDR3 comprises 12 residues. J was trimmed by 7 bases and V by 7 bases; bases with no gene match: 7. Germline-derived CDR1 and CDR2 are SQVTM and ANQGSEA. CDR3 loop: CSAKGARNEQFF. The CDR3 coding sequence is TGCAGCGCGAAGGGGGCGCGTAATGAGCAGTTCTTC.

The chain links TRBV5-4 to TRBJ2-3; a weak D match, TRBD2 (5 bases). Trimming shortened V by 1 base and J by 0 bases, and 12 bases separated the two germline ends. CDR3 size: 16 residues. The V gene's germline CDR1 is SGHNT and CDR2 YYREEE (reference sequence). The CDR3 sequence: CASSLRARTSTDTQYF. The CDR3 DNA reads TGTGCCAGCAGCTTGAGGGCCCGGACTAGCACAGATACGCAGTATTTT.

As regards this clone: The identical CDR3 is also encoded by other nucleotide sequences in the sample. V and J are TRBV30 and TRBJ2-7, with a tentative D call TRBD1 (6 bases). Germline loops: CDR1 GTSNPN, CDR2 SVGIG (reference sequence). V lost 4 bases and J lost 1, with 8 bases in between. This CDR3 region has 12 residues. The CDR3 DNA reads as TGTGCCTGGAAACAGGGATCCTACGAGCAGTACTTC. It translates to CAWKQGSYEQYF.

V is TRBV7-6 and J is TRBJ1-6, with unresolved D. Germline CDR1 is SGHVS and CDR2 is FNYEAQ. V was trimmed by 5 bases and J by 13 bases, leaving 15 bases between them. The length of the CDR3 is 13 residues. The CDR3 sequence: CASSADGFDPLHF. For the CDR3, the DNA is TGTGCCAGCAGCGCCGACGGGTTCGACCCCCTCCACTTT.

The chain employs TRBV6-5 and TRBJ2-7; the D gene is possibly TRBD2 (5 bases). The CDR3 has 15 residues. V gave up 0 bases and J gave up 3 bases, with 12 bases separating them. From germline, CDR1 is MNHEY and CDR2 SVGAGI. The CDR3 nucleotides read TGTGCCAGCAGTTACTCGCCTAGCTATAACTACGAGCAGTACTTC. This translates into CASSYSPSYNYEQYF.

The CDR3 sequence is CASSPRGGRSEQYF. The CDR3 DNA reads as TGTGCCAGCAGCCCCCGGGGGGGGCGCTCCGAGCAGTACTTC. The chain has TRBV7-9 and TRBJ2-7; TRBD2 matches 8 bases. V gave up 5 bases and J gave up 6 bases; unmatched junction bases: 9. The CDR3 sequence is 14 residues long. From germline, CDR1 is SEHNR and CDR2 FQNEAQ (reference sequence).

The chain recombines TRBV6-5 with TRBJ2-7; 10 positions agree with TRBD2. The CDR3 is made up of 16 amino acids. Looked up from germline, CDR1 is MNHEY and CDR2 is SVGAGI. V lost 4 bases and J lost 1; bases outside the gene matches: 7. The CDR3 region is CASSSASAGGSYEQYF. In DNA, the CDR3 is TGTGCCAGCAGTTCCGCATCAGCGGGAGGGTCCTACGAGCAGTACTTC.

CDR3 in DNA: TGTGCCAGCAGCTCCGGAGGGACAGGGTCGTACGAGCAGTACTTC. It yields the protein CASSSGGTGSYEQYF. V gene TRBV11-3 combines with J gene TRBJ2-7; TRBD1 aligns across 9 bases. From germline, CDR1 is SGHNT and CDR2 YENEEA. The CDR3 extends over 15 amino acids. The V segment lost 4 bases and the J segment 4 bases; nucleotides outside the gene matches: 8.

V usage is TRBV21-1 and J usage is TRBJ2-5; TRBD2 was called by the table and not checked on the DNA. TRBV21-1 is a documented pseudogene. The CDR3 is made up of 13 amino acids. The CDR3 reads CASSKAGERSQYF. The CDR3 DNA follows: TGTGCCAGCAGCAAAGCTGGCGAGCGTTCCCAGTACTTC.

This chain connects TRBV20-1 to TRBJ1-2; TRBD1 might be the D (6 bases). The ends were cut back, 2 bases at V and 7 bases at J, with 8 bases in the middle. The CDR3 contains 11 residues. Germline loops: CDR1 DFQATT, CDR2 SNEGSKA (reference sequence). The CDR3 reads CSARKQGGYTF. CDR3 nucleotide sequence: TGCAGTGCTAGAAAACAGGGTGGCTACACCTTC.

The CDR3 DNA reads TGCGCCAGCAGCTCGGACAGGCGGGGCTACACCTTC. Protein: CASSSDRRGYTF. The chain links TRBV5-1 to TRBJ1-2, with 7 nucleotides matching TRBD1. The V segment lost 3 bases and the J segment 8 bases; nucleotides outside the gene matches: 4. Germline CDR1 SGHRS, CDR2 YFSETQ. The CDR3 has 12 residues.

The chain's CDR3 is CASSNGHYNQPQHF. DNA of the CDR3: TGTGCCAGCAGCAATGGACACTACAATCAGCCCCAGCATTTT. V usage is TRBV6-6 and J usage is TRBJ1-5, with a possible D match to TRBD1 (5 bases). The CDR3 is made up of 14 amino acids. V lost 6 bases to trimming and J lost 3 bases, with 12 bases between them. CDR1 is MNHNY, CDR2 SVGAGI, per germline (reference sequence).

This chain links TRBV30 with TRBJ2-5, with 8 bases that match TRBD2. TRBJ2-7 explains the end of the DNA better; the J call may be wrong. CDR1 and CDR2 from the germline V gene are GTSNPN and SVGIG (reference sequence). This CDR3 has 13 amino acids. The CDR3 is CAWGTRFAHEQYF. The CDR3 bases are TGTGCCTGGGGGACTAGATTTGCCCACGAGCAGTACTTC.

The chain joins TRBV18 to TRBJ2-5, with D uncertain. Germline V gives CDR1 KGHSH, CDR2 LQKENI. Trimming removed 6 bases at V and 3 bases at J, with 11 bases between. The CDR3 extends over 13 amino acids. CDR3 DNA sequence: TGTGCCAGCTCCCTCCAAGCCAAAGAGACCCAGTACTTC. It translates to CASSLQAKETQYF.